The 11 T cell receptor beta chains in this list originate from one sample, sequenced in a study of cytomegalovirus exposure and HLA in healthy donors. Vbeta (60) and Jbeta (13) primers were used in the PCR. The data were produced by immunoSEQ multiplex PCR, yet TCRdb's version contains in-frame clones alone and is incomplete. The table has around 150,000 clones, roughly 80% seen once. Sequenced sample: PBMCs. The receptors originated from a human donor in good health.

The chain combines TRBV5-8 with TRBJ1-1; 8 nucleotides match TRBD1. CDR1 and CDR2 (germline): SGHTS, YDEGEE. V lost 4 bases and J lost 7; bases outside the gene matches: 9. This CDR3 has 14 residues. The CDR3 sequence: CASSAVRGPVEAFF. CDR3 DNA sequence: TGTGCCAGCAGCGCAGTCAGGGGGCCGGTTGAAGCTTTCTTT.

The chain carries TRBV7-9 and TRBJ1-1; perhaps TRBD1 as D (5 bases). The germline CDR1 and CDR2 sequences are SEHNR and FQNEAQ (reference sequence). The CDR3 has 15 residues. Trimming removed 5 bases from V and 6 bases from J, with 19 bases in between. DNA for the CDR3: TGTGCCAGCAGCCAATTCTCAGGGTTTTCTGCTGAAGCTTTCTTT. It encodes CASSQFSGFSAEAFF.

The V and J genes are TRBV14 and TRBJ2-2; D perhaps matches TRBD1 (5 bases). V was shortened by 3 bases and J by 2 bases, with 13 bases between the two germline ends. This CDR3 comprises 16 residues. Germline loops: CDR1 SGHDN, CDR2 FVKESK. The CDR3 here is CASSHRALVNTGELFF. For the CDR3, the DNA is TGTGCCAGCAGCCACAGGGCACTGGTAAACACCGGGGAGCTGTTTTTT.

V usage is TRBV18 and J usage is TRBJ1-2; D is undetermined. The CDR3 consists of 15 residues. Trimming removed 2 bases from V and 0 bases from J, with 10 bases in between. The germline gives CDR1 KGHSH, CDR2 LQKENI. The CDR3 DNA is TGTGCCAGCTCACCATCGTCGACACCTAACTATGGCTACACCTTC. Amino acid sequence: CASSPSSTPNYGYTF.

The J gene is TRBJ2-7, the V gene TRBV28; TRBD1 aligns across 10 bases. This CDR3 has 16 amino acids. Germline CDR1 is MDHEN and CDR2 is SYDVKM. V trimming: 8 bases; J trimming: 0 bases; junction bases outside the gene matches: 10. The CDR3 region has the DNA TGTGCCAGCGTTGGGGAGGGGACAGGGGTCTCCTACGAGCAGTACTTC. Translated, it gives CASVGEGTGVSYEQYF.

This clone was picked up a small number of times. The CDR3 reads CASSLSGEQYF. The DNA for the CDR3 is TGTGCCAGCAGTCTAAGCGGGGAGCAGTACTTC. The chain uses TRBV11-3 and TRBJ2-7, with a tentative D call TRBD2 (6 bases). The V end lost 6 bases, the J end lost 7 bases, and 10 bases lay between the germline ends. This CDR3 is built from 11 residues. The germline V gene encodes CDR1 SGHNT and CDR2 YENEEA.

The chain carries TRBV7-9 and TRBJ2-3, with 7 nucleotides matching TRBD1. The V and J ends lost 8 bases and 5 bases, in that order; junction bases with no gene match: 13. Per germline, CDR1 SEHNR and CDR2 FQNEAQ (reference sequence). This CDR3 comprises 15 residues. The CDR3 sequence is CASWNRDSLRDTQYF. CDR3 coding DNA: TGTGCCAGCTGGAACCGGGACAGCCTTCGAGATACGCAGTATTTT.

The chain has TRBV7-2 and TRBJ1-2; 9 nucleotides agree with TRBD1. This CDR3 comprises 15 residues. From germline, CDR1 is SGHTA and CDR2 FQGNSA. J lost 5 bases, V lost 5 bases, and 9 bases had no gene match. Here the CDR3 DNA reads TGTGCCAGCAGCCTAATAAACGACAGGGGGTATGGCTACACCTTC. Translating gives CASSLINDRGYGYTF.

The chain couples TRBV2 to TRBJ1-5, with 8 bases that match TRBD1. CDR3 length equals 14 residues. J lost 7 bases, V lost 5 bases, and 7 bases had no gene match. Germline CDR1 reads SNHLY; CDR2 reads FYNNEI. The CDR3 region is CASSRTGREQPQHF. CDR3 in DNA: TGTGCCAGCAGTCGGACAGGGCGGGAACAGCCCCAGCATTTT.

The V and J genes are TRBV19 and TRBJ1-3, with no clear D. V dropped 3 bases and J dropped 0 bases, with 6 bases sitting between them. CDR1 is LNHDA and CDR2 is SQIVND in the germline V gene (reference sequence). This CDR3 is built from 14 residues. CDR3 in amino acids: CASSITISGNTIYF. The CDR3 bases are TGTGCCAGTAGTATTACAATCTCTGGAAACACCATATATTTT. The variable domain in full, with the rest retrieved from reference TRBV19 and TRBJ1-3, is DGGITQSPKYLFRKEGQNVTLSCEQNLNHDAMYWYRQDPGQGLRLIYYSQIVNDFQKGDIAEGYSVSREKKESFPLTVTSAQKNPTAFYLCASSITISGNTIYFGEGSWLTVV.

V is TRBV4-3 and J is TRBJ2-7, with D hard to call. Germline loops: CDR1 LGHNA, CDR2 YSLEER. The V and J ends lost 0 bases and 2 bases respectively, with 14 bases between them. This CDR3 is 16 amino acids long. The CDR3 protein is CASSQDISRIPYEQYF. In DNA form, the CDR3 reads TGCGCCAGCAGCCAAGATATCTCCAGGATCCCCTACGAGCAGTACTTC.